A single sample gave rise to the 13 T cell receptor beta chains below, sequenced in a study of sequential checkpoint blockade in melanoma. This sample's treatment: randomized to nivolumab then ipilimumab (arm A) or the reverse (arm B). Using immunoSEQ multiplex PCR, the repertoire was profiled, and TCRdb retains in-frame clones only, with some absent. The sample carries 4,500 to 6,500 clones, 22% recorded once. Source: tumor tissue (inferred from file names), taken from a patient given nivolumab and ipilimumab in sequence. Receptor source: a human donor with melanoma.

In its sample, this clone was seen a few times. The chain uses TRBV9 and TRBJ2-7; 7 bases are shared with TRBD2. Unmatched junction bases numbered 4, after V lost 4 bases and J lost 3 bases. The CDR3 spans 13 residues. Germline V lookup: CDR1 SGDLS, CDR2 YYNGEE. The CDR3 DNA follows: TGTGCCAGCAGCTCGGGGGGATTCTACGAGCAGTACTTC. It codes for CASSSGGFYEQYF.

The CDR3 spells CSVDLLAGGRDEQFF. CDR3 bases: TGCAGCGTTGACCTACTAGCGGGAGGGAGGGATGAGCAGTTCTTC. The chain has TRBV29-1 and TRBJ2-1, with 13 bases that match TRBD2. Trimming took 3 bases from V and 8 from J; bases not matched to a gene: 7. Looked up from germline, CDR1 is SQVTM and CDR2 is ANQGSEA. The CDR3 consists of 15 residues.

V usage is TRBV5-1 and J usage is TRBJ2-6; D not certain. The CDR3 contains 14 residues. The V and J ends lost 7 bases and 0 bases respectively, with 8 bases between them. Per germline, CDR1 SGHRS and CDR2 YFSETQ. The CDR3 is CASGSSSGANVLTF. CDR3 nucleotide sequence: TGCGCCAGCGGTAGCAGCTCTGGGGCCAACGTCCTGACTTTC.

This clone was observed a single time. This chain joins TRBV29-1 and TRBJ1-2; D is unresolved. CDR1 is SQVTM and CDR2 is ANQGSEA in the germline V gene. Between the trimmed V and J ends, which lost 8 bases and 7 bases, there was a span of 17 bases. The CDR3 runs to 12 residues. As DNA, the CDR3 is TGCAGCCTCTTGGGTAGGGCCCGTGGCTACACCTTC. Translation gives CSLLGRARGYTF.

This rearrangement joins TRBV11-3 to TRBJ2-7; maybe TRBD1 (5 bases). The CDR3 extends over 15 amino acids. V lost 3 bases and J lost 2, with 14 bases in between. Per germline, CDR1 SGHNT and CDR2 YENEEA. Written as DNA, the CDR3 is TGTGCCAGCAGCTTCCCCGGACATGCAGCCTACGAGCAGTACTTC. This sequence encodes CASSFPGHAAYEQYF.

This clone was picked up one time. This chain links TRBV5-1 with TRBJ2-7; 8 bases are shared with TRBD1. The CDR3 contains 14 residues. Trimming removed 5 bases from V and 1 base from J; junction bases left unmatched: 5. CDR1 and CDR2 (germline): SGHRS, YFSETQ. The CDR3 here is CASRWTGNSYEQYF. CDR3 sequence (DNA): TGCGCCAGCAGATGGACAGGGAATTCCTACGAGCAGTACTTC.

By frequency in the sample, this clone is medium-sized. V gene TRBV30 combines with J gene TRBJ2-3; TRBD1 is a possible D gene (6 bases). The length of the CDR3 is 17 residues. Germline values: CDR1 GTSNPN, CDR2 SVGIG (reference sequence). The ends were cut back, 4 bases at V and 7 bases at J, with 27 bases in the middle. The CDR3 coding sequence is TGTGCCTGGACCTCACTATCTAGGGTCAGGGGCCTAAATACGCAGTATTTT. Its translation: CAWTSLSRVRGLNTQYF. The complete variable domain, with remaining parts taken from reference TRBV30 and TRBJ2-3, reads SQTIHQWPATLVQPVGSPLSLECTVEGTSNPNLYWYRQAAGRGLQLLFYSVGIGQISSEVPQNLSASRPQDRQFILSSKKLLLSDSGFYLCAWTSLSRVRGLNTQYFGPGTRLTVL.

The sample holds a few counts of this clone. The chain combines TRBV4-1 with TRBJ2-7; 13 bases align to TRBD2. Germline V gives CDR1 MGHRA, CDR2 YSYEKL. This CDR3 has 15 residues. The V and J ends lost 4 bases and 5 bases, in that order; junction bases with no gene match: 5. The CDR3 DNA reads TGCGCCAGCAGCCCTACTAGCGGGAGGGCCCACGAGCAGTACTTC. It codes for CASSPTSGRAHEQYF.

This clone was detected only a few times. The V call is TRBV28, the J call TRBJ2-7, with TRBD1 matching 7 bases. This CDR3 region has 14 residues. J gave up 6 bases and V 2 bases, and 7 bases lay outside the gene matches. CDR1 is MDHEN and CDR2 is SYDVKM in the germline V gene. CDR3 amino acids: CASSLVTGPVEQYF. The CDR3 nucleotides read TGTGCCAGCAGTTTAGTGACAGGGCCAGTCGAGCAGTACTTC. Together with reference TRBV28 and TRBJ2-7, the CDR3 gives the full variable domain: DVKVTQSSRYLVKRTGEKVFLECVQDMDHENMFWYRQDPGLGLRLIYFSYDVKMKEKGDIPEGYSVSREKKERFSLILESASTNQTSMYLCASSLVTGPVEQYFGPGTRLTVT.

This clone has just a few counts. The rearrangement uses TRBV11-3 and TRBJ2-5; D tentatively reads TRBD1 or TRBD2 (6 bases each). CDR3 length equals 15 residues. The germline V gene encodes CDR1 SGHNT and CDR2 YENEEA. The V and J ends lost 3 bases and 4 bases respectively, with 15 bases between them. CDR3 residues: CASSLDQGRRETQYF. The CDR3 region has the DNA TGTGCCAGCAGCTTGGACCAGGGGAGGCGAGAGACCCAGTACTTC.

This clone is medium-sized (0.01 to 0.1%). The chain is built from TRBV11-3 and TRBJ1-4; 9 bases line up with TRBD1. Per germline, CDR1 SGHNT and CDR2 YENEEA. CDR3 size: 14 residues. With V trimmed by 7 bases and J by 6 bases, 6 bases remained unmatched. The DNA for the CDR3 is TGTGCCAGCACCCCGGGACAGGGCGATGAAAAACTGTTTTTT. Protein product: CASTPGQGDEKLFF. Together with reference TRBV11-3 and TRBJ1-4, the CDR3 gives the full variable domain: EAGVVQSPRYKIIEKKQPVAFWCNPISGHNTLYWYLQNLGQGPELLIRYENEEAVDDSQLPKDRFSAERLKGVDSTLKIQPAELGDSAVYLCASTPGQGDEKLFFGSGTQLSVL.

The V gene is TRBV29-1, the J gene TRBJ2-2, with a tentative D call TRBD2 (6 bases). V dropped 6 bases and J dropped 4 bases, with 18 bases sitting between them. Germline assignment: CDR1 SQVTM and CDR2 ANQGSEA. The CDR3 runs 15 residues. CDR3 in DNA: TGCAGCGTCGACGGACGGGGGAGTGGCACCGGGGAGCTGTTTTTT. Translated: CSVDGRGSGTGELFF.

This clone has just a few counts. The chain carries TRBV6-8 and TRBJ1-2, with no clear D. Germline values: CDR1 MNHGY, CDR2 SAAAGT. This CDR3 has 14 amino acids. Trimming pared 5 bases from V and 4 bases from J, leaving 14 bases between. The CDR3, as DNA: TGTGCCAGCAGTGAGTCAGTGCTATTCTATGGCTACACCTTC. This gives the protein CASSESVLFYGYTF.